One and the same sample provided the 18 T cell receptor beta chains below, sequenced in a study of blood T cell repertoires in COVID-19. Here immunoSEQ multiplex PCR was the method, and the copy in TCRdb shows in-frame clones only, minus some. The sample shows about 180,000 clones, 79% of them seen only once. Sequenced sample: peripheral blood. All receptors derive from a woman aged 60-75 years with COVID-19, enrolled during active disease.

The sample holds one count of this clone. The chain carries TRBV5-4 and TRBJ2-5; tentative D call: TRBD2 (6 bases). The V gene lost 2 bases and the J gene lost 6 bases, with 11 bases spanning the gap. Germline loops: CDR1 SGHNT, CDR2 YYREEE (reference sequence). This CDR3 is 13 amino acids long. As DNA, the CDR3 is TGTGCCAGCAGCTTACGGGGGAGTCAGACCCAGTACTTC. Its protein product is CASSLRGSQTQYF.

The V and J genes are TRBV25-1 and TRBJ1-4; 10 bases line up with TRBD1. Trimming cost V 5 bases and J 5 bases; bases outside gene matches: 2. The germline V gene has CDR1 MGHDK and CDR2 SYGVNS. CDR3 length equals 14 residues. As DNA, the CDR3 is TGTGCCAGCAGTCGGACAGGGGGAAATGAAAAACTGTTTTTT. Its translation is CASSRTGGNEKLFF.

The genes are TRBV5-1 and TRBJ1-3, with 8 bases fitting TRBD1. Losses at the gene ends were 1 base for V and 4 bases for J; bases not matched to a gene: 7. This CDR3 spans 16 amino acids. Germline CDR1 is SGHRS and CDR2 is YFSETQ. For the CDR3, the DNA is TGCGCCAGCAGCTTGAGTGGGCAGGGGGCAGGAAACACCATATATTTT. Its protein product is CASSLSGQGAGNTIYF.

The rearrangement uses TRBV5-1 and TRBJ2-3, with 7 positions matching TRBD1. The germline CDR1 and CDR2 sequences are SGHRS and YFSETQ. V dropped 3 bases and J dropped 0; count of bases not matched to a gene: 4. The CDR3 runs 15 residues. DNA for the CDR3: TGCGCCAGCAGCTCCGGGACAGCTAGCACAGATACGCAGTATTTT. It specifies CASSSGTASTDTQYF.

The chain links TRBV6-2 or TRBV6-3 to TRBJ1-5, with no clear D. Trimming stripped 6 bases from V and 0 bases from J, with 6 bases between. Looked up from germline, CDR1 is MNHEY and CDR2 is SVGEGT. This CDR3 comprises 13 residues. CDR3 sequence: CASSRASNQPQHF. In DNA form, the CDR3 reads TGTGCCAGCAGCAGAGCTAGCAATCAGCCCCAGCATTTT.

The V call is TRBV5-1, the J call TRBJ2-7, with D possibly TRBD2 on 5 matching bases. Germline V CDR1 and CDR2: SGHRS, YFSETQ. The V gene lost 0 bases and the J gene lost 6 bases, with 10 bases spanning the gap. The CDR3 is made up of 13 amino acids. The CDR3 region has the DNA TGCGCCAGCAGCTTGGTGGCGGAGGTCGAGCAGTACGTC. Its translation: CASSLVAEVEQYV.

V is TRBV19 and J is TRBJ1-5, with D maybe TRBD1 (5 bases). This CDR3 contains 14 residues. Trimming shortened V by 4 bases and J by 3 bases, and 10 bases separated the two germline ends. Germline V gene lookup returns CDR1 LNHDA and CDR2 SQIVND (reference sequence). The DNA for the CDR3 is TGTGCCAGTAGTAGTGCAGGGTTCAATCAGCCCCAGCATTTT. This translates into CASSSAGFNQPQHF.

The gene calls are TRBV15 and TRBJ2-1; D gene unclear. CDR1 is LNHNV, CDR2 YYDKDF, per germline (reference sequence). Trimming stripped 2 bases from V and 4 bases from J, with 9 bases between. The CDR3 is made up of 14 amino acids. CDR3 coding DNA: TGTGCCACCAGCAGAATTAGAGTTTACAATGAGCAGTTCTTC. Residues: CATSRIRVYNEQFF.

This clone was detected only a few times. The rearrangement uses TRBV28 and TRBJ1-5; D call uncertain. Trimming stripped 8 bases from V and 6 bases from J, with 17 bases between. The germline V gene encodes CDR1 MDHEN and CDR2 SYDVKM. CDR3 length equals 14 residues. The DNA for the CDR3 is TGTGCCAGCCATAGGTCGGGAGGTCGTCAGCCCCAGCATTTT. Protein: CASHRSGGRQPQHF.

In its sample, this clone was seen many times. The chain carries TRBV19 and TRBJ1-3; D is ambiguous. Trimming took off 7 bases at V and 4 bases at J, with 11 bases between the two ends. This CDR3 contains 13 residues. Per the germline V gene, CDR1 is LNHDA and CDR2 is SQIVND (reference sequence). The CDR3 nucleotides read TGTGCCAGTACACCGGTCCTCGGAAACACCATATATTTT. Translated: CASTPVLGNTIYF. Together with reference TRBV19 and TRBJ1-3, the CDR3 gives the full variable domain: DGGITQSPKYLFRKEGQNVTLSCEQNLNHDAMYWYRQDPGQGLRLIYYSQIVNDFQKGDIAEGYSVSREKKESFPLTVTSAQKNPTAFYLCASTPVLGNTIYFGEGSWLTVV.

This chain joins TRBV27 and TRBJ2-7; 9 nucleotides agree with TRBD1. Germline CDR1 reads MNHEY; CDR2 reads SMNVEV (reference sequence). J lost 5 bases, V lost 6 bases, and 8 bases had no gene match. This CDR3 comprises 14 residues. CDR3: CASRQQGARDEQYF. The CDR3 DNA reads TGTGCCAGCAGGCAACAGGGGGCGAGAGACGAGCAGTACTTC.

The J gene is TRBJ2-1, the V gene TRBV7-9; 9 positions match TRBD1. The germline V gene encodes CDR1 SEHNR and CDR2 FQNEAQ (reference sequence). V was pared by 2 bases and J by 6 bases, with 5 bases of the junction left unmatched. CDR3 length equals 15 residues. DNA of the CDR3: TGTGCCAGCAGCTTATTCCCGACAGGGGGCAATGAGCAGTTCTTC. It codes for CASSLFPTGGNEQFF.

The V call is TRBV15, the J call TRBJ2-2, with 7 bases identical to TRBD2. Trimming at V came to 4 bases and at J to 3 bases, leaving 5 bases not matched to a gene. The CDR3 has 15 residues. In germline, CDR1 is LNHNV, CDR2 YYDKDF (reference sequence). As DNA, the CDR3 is TGTGCCACCAGCAAAGGGGAGGGAGACACCGGGGAGCTGTTTTTT. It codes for CATSKGEGDTGELFF.

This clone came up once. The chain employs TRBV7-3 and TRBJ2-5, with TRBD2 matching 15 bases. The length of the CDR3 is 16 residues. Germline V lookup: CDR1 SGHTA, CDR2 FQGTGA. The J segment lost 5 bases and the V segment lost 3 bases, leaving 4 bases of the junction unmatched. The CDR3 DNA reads TGTGCCAGCAGCTTGCACGGGACTAGCGGGGGGGAGACCCAGTACTTC. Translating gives CASSLHGTSGGETQYF.

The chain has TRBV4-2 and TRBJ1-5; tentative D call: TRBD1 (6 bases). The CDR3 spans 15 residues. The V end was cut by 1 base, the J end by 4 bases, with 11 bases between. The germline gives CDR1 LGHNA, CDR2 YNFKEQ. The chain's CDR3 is CASSQARGLNQPQHF. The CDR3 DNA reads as TGTGCCAGCAGCCAAGCCAGGGGTCTAAATCAGCCCCAGCATTTT.

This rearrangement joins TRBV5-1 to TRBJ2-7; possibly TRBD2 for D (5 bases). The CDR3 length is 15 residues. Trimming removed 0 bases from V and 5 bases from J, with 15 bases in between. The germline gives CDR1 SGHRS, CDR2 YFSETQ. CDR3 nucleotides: TGCGCCAGCAGCTTGGGGGCGAATCTCGGGGACGAGCAGTACTTC. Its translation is CASSLGANLGDEQYF.

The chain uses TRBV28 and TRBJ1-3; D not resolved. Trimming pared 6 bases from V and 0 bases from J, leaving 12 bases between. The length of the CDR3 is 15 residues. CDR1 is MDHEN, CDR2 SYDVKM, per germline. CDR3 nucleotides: TGTGCCAGCAGGCCGGAGACTTCCTCTGGAAACACCATATATTTT. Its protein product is CASRPETSSGNTIYF.

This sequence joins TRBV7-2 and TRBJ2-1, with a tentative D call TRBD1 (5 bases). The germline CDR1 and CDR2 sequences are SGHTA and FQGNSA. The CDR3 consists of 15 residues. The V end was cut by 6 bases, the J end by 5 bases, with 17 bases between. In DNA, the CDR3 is TGTGCCAGCAGGACCCCTAGGGGCGGTCACAATGAGCAGTTCTTC. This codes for CASRTPRGGHNEQFF.